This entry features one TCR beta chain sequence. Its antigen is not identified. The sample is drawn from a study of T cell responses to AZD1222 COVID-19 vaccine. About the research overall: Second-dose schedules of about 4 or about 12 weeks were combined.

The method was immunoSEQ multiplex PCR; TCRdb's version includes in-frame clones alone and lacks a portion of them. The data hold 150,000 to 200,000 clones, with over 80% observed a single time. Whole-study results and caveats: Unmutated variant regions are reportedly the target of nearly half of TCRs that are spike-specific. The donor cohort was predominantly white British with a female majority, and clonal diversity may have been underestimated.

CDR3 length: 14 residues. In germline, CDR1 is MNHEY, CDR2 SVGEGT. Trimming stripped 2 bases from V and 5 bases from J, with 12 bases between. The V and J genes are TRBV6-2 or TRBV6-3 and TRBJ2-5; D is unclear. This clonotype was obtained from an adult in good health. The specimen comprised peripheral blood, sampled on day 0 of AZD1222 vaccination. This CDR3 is CASSYPRLSETQYF. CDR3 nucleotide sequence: TGTGCCAGCAGTTACCCGCGGCTGTCTGAGACCCAGTACTTC.